This T cell receptor beta chain originates from a study of regulatory T cells in long-lasting Graves disease. Study-wide points: There was favoring of TRBV28, TRBJ1-2 and TRBJ2-5 in persistent disease. Only a small sample size was used, which may have cut accuracy.

This clonotype is a singleton in its sample. Its antigen is unknown. At one of its ends the junction is not consistent with the germline gene, which may arise from a read error. Sequencing libraries for TCR beta were prepared with iRepertoire HTBI primers and Arm-PCR of CDR3 regions. TCRdb called the multiplex PCR reads again in MiXCR, with one record for every CDR3 protein. The repertoire holds approximately 540,000 distinct CDR3 sequences, with about 11% as singletons. This CDR3 spans 14 amino acids. Germline V gene lookup returns CDR1 LGHDT and CDR2 YNNKEL (reference sequence). The time point is: newly diagnosed GD, antithyroid drugs for less than 3 months. Extracted PBMC RNA gave rise to the TCR library. The same data also went into a second study, on T cells in Graves' hyperthyroidism and ophthalmopathy. This second report adds: The HTBI set primed first-round TCR CDR3 RT-PCR. Most thyroid clonotypes with frequency above 0.001 were detected in blood.

The specimen comprised peripheral blood mononuclear cells (PBMCs), sampled at new diagnosis, from a patient treated with antithyroid drugs. The chain couples TRBV3-1 to TRBJ1-4; the D gene is possibly TRBD1 (5 bases). The sequence derives from a woman in her 30s with Graves disease. The CDR3 sequence is CASRKTAANEKLVF. The DNA of the CDR3 is TGTGCTAGCCGCAAGACAGCCGCTAATGAAAAACTGGTTTTT.